This is a list of T cell receptor beta chains from one sample in a study of T-cell memory formation after mild COVID-19. MiXCR, run by TCRdb on the 5' RACE reads, gives a single entry per CDR3 protein. The sample carries a few hundred thousand distinct CDR3 sequences, 25% to 30% recorded once. The sequenced material came from PBMCs or a T cell subset sorted from them (not recorded which). The receptors were sampled from an adult woman who had mild COVID-19 (a few samples of this study predate the infection). Cell type and time point are not known. Both conserved end residues are part of each CDR3. A D gene is named only where the DNA matches it firmly. Expanded clones are given a class, and other clones once, few, many or no size at all.

-	TRBV11-2	-	TRBJ2-1	TGTGCCAGCAGCTTAGCAGGGCATGGGGCCGCCAATGAGCAGTTCTTC	CASSLAGHGAANEQFF
TRBD1	TRBV25-1	-	TRBJ1-2	TGTGCCAGCAGGGGACAGTTCGATGGCTACACCTTC	CASRGQFDGYTF
-	TRBV6-5	-	TRBJ2-5	TGTGCCAGCAGTTACGGTGGGGGGCTGGGGACCCAGTACTTC	CASSYGGGLGTQYF
TRBD1	TRBV5-1	few	TRBJ2-1	TGCGCCAGCCGGCTAATGACAGGGGTAAATGAGCAGTTCTTC	CASRLMTGVNEQFF
-	TRBV5-1	many	TRBJ1-1	TGCGCCAGCAGCTTGGAAAGGGGACGCACTGAAGCTTTCTTT	CASSLERGRTEAFF
TRBD1	TRBV6-6	-	TRBJ2-4	TGTGCCATCATGGACAGGGTCGGGGGTGAGACCAAAAACATTCAGTACTTC	CAIMDRVGGETKNIQYF
-	TRBV12-3/TRBV12-4	-	TRBJ2-5	TGTGCCAGCACCTTAAGGGCGGGCGAGACCCAGTACTTC	CASTLRAGETQYF
-	TRBV10-3	few	TRBJ2-1	TGTGCCATCAGCAACCCGGGGTGGGAAAGGAATGAGCAGTTCTTC	CAISNPGWERNEQFF
TRBD2	TRBV2	-	TRBJ2-3	TGTGCCAGCAGTGACGGTAGCGGGGCGGATACGCAGTATTTT	CASSDGSGADTQYF
-	TRBV29-1	few	TRBJ2-3	TGCAGCGTTGAAGGACCAGACACAGATACGCAGTATTTT	CSVEGPDTDTQYF
-	TRBV5-1	-	TRBJ1-2	TGCGCCAGCAGCCTGGAGGGACTTGATCTGGGGACCTTC	CASSLEGLDLGTF
-	TRBV6-5	few	TRBJ1-3	TGTGCCAGCAGTTACTCGACACACGGGGCTGGAATGAACACCATATATTTT	CASSYSTHGAGMNTIYF
-	TRBV12-3/TRBV12-4	few	TRBJ2-2	TGTGCCAGCAGTTTCAGGGGACCCGGGGAGCTGTTTTTT	CASSFRGPGELFF
-	TRBV12-3/TRBV12-4	few	TRBJ2-6	TGTGCCAGCAGTTTACAGATCCCTGGGGCCAACGTCCTGACTTTC	CASSLQIPGANVLTF
TRBD1	TRBV27	-	TRBJ1-6	TGTGCCAGCAGCTTCTCAGGGACAGGGAGGTCCTATAATTCACCCCTCCACTTT	CASSFSGTGRSYNSPLHF
TRBD1	TRBV5-4	-	TRBJ2-7	TGTGCCAGCAGCTTGGACAGGGGACACGAGCAGTACTTC	CASSLDRGHEQYF
TRBD1	TRBV30	-	TRBJ1-6	TGTGCCTGGAGGGGGACAGCCGGGGGTTCACCCCTCCACTTT	CAWRGTAGGSPLHF
TRBD2	TRBV7-3	-	TRBJ2-1	TGTGCCAGCAGCTTATTGGCTAGCGGGGGGGCTGAGCAGTTCTTC	CASSLLASGGAEQFF
-	TRBV11-2	few	TRBJ1-2	TGTGCCAGCAGCTACAGAAACTATGGCTACACCTTC	CASSYRNYGYTF
TRBD1	TRBV5-1	-	TRBJ2-3	TGCGCCAGCAGGATCAACAGGGGGCCCACAGATACGCAGTATTTT	CASRINRGPTDTQYF
-	TRBV29-1	few	TRBJ2-2	TGCAGCGTTGAGGGGGGCACCGGGGAGCTGTTTTTT	CSVEGGTGELFF
-	TRBV14	once	TRBJ1-3	TGTGCCAGCAGCCAAGTAACGAGAAACACCATATATTTT	CASSQVTRNTIYF
TRBD2	TRBV7-9	-	TRBJ2-5	TGTGCCAGCAAGGCGACTAGCGGGGGGGCCGGTGAGACCCAGTACTTC	CASKATSGGAGETQYF
-	TRBV7-2	few	TRBJ2-7	TGTGCCAGCAGCTCTGGCAGGCCAGGAGAGCGCGAGCAGTACTTC	CASSSGRPGEREQYF
-	TRBV5-1	-	TRBJ1-2	TGCGCCAGCAGCTTAGAAGTTGTCAGCGGTAACTATGGCTACACCTTC	CASSLEVVSGNYGYTF
-	TRBV12-3/TRBV12-4	many	TRBJ1-2	TGTGCCAGCAGCTCGTCCGGGGGCTATGGCTACACCTTC	CASSSSGGYGYTF
-	TRBV4-1	few	TRBJ2-7	TGCGCCAGCAGCCAAGTAACGCAGACCTACGAGCAGTACTTC	CASSQVTQTYEQYF
-	TRBV18	-	TRBJ2-1	TGTGCCAGCTCACCTAACGACAGCGACAATGAGCAGTTCTTC	CASSPNDSDNEQFF
-	TRBV20-1	few	TRBJ1-2	TGCAGTGCTACTCAGGTCAACTATGGCTACACCTTC	CSATQVNYGYTF
-	TRBV25-1	-	TRBJ1-2	TGTGCCAGCAGTGAATTAAACTCAAGGGAAGGCTACACCTTC	CASSELNSREGYTF
TRBD1	TRBV5-5	-	TRBJ2-7	TGTGCCAGCAGCTGGGACAGAGTATACGAGCAGTACTTC	CASSWDRVYEQYF
TRBD1	TRBV20-1	-	TRBJ2-2	TGCAGTGCTGGGACAGGGAGTCACACCGGGGAGCTGTTTTTT	CSAGTGSHTGELFF
TRBD2	TRBV12-3/TRBV12-4	-	TRBJ2-3	TGTGCCGTGACTAGCTCGGGAGATACGCAGTATTTT	CAVTSSGDTQYF
-	TRBV4-1	few	TRBJ2-2	TGCGCCAGCAGCTTGGGACGCCCATTAGCCCACACCGGGGAGCTGTTTTTT	CASSLGRPLAHTGELFF
TRBD2	TRBV3-1	-	TRBJ2-3	TGTGCCAGCAGCCACTCGATACTAGCGGGGGCCTATACGCAGTATTTT	CASSHSILAGAYTQYF
-	TRBV2	-	TRBJ1-2	TGTGCCAGCAGTGAAGCTGGGGGCTACACCTTC	CASSEAGGYTF
-	TRBV9	-	TRBJ1-1	TGTGCCAGCAGCGGGATACGAACAACTGAAGCTTTCTTT	CASSGIRTTEAFF
-	TRBV7-9	few	TRBJ2-3	TGTGCCAGCAGCTTAGTGAGCGGCACCACAGATACGCAGTATTTT	CASSLVSGTTDTQYF
-	TRBV20-1	few	TRBJ1-2	TGCAGTGCTAGAGTTCCACCCAGCGGACCATTCTATGGCTACACCTTC	CSARVPPSGPFYGYTF
-	TRBV5-5	-	TRBJ2-5	TGTGCCAGCAGCTTGCCGACAGTACAAGAGACCCAGTACTTC	CASSLPTVQETQYF
-	TRBV5-4	-	TRBJ2-1	TGTGCCAGCAGCTTGGCCACAAGTGAGCAGTTCTTC	CASSLATSEQFF
TRBD1	TRBV12-3/TRBV12-4	-	TRBJ1-1	TGTGCCAGCAGTCCTCCGAACAGGGGTTCGGACACTGAAGCTTTCTTT	CASSPPNRGSDTEAFF
-	TRBV7-9	-	TRBJ2-5	TGTGCCAGCAGCTTTGGGGCAGGGGGGCACCAAGAGACCCAGTACTTC	CASSFGAGGHQETQYF
TRBD1	TRBV3-1	few	TRBJ1-2	TGTGCCAGCAGCCAAGTCCTCCGGGACAGGGAAGGCTACACCTTC	CASSQVLRDREGYTF
-	TRBV7-6	few	TRBJ2-1	TGTGCCAGCAGCTTAGCAGGGTTCGATGAGCAGTTCTTC	CASSLAGFDEQFF
-	TRBV24-1	-	TRBJ1-2	TGTGCCACCAGTGATTCCTGGGACGTCTATGGCTACACCTTC	CATSDSWDVYGYTF
-	TRBV5-6	few	TRBJ2-7	TGTGCCAGCAGCTTAACTGGCGGAGGGAGTCTCGACGAGCAGTACTTC	CASSLTGGGSLDEQYF
-	TRBV7-9	few	TRBJ2-7	TGTGCCAGCAGCTTAAATCAGGGAAAATGGGTCTACGAGCAGTACTTC	CASSLNQGKWVYEQYF
-	TRBV5-1	-	TRBJ2-7	TGCGCCAGCAGCTTTATACCATACGAGCAGTACTTC	CASSFIPYEQYF
TRBD1	TRBV20-1	few	TRBJ2-5	TGCAGTGCTCGAAGGACAGGGAACGAAGAGACCCAGTACTTC	CSARRTGNEETQYF
-	TRBV12-5	-	TRBJ2-1	TGTGCTAGTGGTCTACAGGGTTACAATGAGCAGTTCTTC	CASGLQGYNEQFF
-	TRBV12-3/TRBV12-4	-	TRBJ1-1	TGTGCCACCTCGGAGGGTCGGACTGAAGCTTTCTTT	CATSEGRTEAFF
-	TRBV7-6	-	TRBJ2-1	TGTGCCAGCAGCTTAGCCCTTCTCCCGGGGGAGCAGTTCTTC	CASSLALLPGEQFF
-	TRBV27	-	TRBJ2-2	TGTGCCAGCCTCGGTGGCACCGGGGAGCTGTTTTTT	CASLGGTGELFF